The 19 T cell receptor beta chains presented below share a single source sample, sequenced in a study of Graves' ophthalmopathy and Graves' hyperthyroidism. Using RNA transcripts, the TCR beta CDR3 regions were amplified. RT-PCR in the first round used HTBI primers; a second-round multiplex PCR followed. TCRdb reanalysed the multiplex PCR reads using MiXCR and keeps one entry per CDR3 protein. The sample carries under 350,000 distinct CDR3 sequences, under 20% recorded once. Sequencing used peripheral blood. These receptors all come from an adult man with Graves' ophthalmopathy.

This clonotype appeared many times. J is TRBJ2-3 and V is TRBV19; no definite D call. Germline-derived CDR1 and CDR2 are LNHDA and SQIVND (reference sequence). This CDR3 contains 16 residues. V gave up 1 base and J gave up 0 bases, with 11 bases separating them. CDR3 in amino acids: CASSIGRAASTDTQYF. CDR3 nucleotide sequence: TGTGCCAGTAGTATAGGTAGGGCGGCTAGCACAGATACGCAGTATTTT.

At least ten counts were recorded for this clonotype. CDR3 protein: CASLTGASYEQYF. In DNA form, the CDR3 reads TGTGCCAGCCTAACAGGGGCTTCCTACGAGCAGTACTTC. This chain connects TRBV2 to TRBJ2-7, with 7 nucleotides matching TRBD1. CDR1 and CDR2 (germline): SNHLY, FYNNEI. The ends lost 8 bases at V and 1 base at J; junction bases unmatched: 5. The CDR3 length is 13 residues.

This clonotype was picked up many times. This chain joins TRBV19 and TRBJ1-1; D ambiguous. The CDR3 covers 13 residues. Germline values: CDR1 LNHDA, CDR2 SQIVND (reference sequence). Trimming shortened V by 1 base and J by 7 bases, and 10 bases separated the two germline ends. DNA of the CDR3: TGTGCCAGTAGTATAGGACTTACGGGTGAAGCTTTCTTT. This sequence encodes CASSIGLTGEAFF.

This clonotype was detected only a few times. Possible read error: a much larger clone is one base away. The CDR3 DNA reads TGTGCCAGCAGCTCCGACAGACTACGGTCCCTGTACTTC. As protein: CASSSDRLRSLYF. The chain employs TRBV13 and TRBJ2-5; possibly TRBD1 or TRBD2 for D (5 bases each). The V gene's germline CDR1 is PRHDT and CDR2 FYEKMQ (reference sequence). The CDR3 totals 13 residues. Between the trimmed V and J ends, which lost 4 bases and 13 bases, there was a span of 19 bases.

As to this clonotype: This clone may be a read error of a much larger clone one base away. The chain links TRBV18 to TRBJ2-5; D is perhaps TRBD2 (5 bases). The CDR3 consists of 15 residues. Germline loops: CDR1 KGHSH, CDR2 LQKENI. Trimming left V 3 bases short and J 3 bases short, with 14 bases between. The CDR3 DNA reads TGTGCCAGCTCACCTGGGAGCAATTTCAAAGAGACCCAGTACTTC. Amino acid sequence: CASSPGSNFKETQYF.

Ten or more counts support this clonotype. This chain links TRBV12-3 or TRBV12-4 with TRBJ2-2; TRBD2 matches 9 bases. The CDR3 extends over 16 amino acids. J lost 6 bases, V lost 1 base, and 6 bases had no gene match. The CDR3 spells CASSLGSGRIAGELFF. CDR3 DNA sequence: TGTGCCAGCAGTTTAGGTAGCGGGAGAATCGCCGGGGAGCTGTTTTTT.

This clonotype was counted many times. The V and J genes are TRBV20-1 and TRBJ2-5; TRBD2 might be the D (5 bases). This CDR3 spans 15 amino acids. CDR1 is DFQATT, CDR2 SNEGSKA, per germline (reference sequence). Between the trimmed V and J ends, which lost 0 bases and 7 bases, there was a span of 18 bases. Written as DNA, the CDR3 is TGCAGTGCTAGAGATGCGGACTCAGCGTTCGGGACCCAGTACTTC. The encoded protein is CSARDADSAFGTQYF.

This clonotype was counted ten times or more. The chain is built from TRBV9 and TRBJ1-3; D uncertain. Trimming removed 0 bases at V and 4 bases at J, with 8 bases between. Germline V gene lookup returns CDR1 SGDLS and CDR2 YYNGEE. The length of the CDR3 is 14 residues. DNA of the CDR3: TGTGCCAGCAGCGTAGCCCCCGACGGAAACACCATATATTTT. This gives the protein CASSVAPDGNTIYF.

In its sample, this clonotype was seen many times. The gene calls are TRBV20-1 and TRBJ2-7; 7 bases align to TRBD2. The CDR3 runs 12 residues. V lost 5 bases, J lost 2 bases, and 3 bases stayed unmatched. The germline gives CDR1 DFQATT, CDR2 SNEGSKA (reference sequence). The CDR3 DNA reads as TGCAGTGCTCAGCGGGGAACCTACGAGCAGTACTTC. Residues: CSAQRGTYEQYF.

This clonotype was observed many times. The V call is TRBV6-5, the J call TRBJ1-6; 7 bases align to TRBD1. J lost 10 bases, V lost 5 bases, and 8 bases had no gene match. Germline CDR1 reads MNHEY; CDR2 reads SVGAGI. This CDR3 spans 14 amino acids. The CDR3, as DNA: TGTGCCAGCAGTACTGACAGGGTCATCTCACCCCTCCACTTT. The encoded protein is CASSTDRVISPLHF.

This clonotype was detected many times. This chain joins TRBV6-1 and TRBJ1-2; D unclear. Germline V gene sequence: CDR1 MNHNS, CDR2 SASEGT. The CDR3 has 13 amino acids. V dropped 4 bases and J dropped 0 bases, with 6 bases sitting between them. CDR3 sequence reads: CASSGVANYGYTF. The CDR3 coding sequence is TGTGCCAGCAGTGGGGTTGCTAACTATGGCTACACCTTC.

This clonotype was counted many times. The chain links TRBV27 to TRBJ2-7; possible D gene TRBD1, 5 bases. This CDR3 contains 14 residues. Germline V CDR1 and CDR2: MNHEY, SMNVEV (reference sequence). Trimming removed 4 bases from V and 1 base from J, with 11 bases in between. CDR3 protein: CASSSPDRSYEQYF. The CDR3 coding sequence is TGTGCCAGCAGTTCCCCTGACAGATCCTACGAGCAGTACTTC.

This clonotype has ten or more counts. V gene TRBV6-1 combines with J gene TRBJ1-2; 7 bases match TRBD1. V was clipped by 6 bases and J by 6 bases; unmatched bases: 4. This CDR3 has 12 amino acids. Germline CDR1 is MNHNS and CDR2 is SASEGT. CDR3 protein: CASRRGGDGYTF. CDR3 sequence (DNA): TGTGCCAGCAGACGAGGGGGCGATGGCTACACCTTC.

The V and J genes are TRBV5-1 and TRBJ2-2; 11 bases match TRBD2. The germline V gene has CDR1 SGHRS and CDR2 YFSETQ. The CDR3 extends over 16 amino acids. V gave up 4 bases and J gave up 0 bases; unmatched junction bases: 2. The CDR3 DNA reads as TGCGCCAGCAGCAAGACTAGCGGGGCGAACACCGGGGAGCTGTTTTTT. It is translated as CASSKTSGANTGELFF.

This clonotype was seen ten or more times. This chain joins TRBV12-3 or TRBV12-4 and TRBJ1-1; TRBD1 matches 8 bases. The junction had 11 bases not matched to a gene; V was cut back by 6 bases and J by 2 bases. CDR3 length: 16 residues. The CDR3 DNA sequence: TGTGCCAGCAGCAGGGGACAGGCAAAAGGAAACACTGAAGCTTTCTTT. Amino acid sequence: CASSRGQAKGNTEAFF.

This clonotype was recorded many times. CDR3 in DNA: TGTGCCGGCTCTAAGACGGTCTTGGGCTACACCTTC. This codes for CAGSKTVLGYTF. The V and J genes are TRBV28 and TRBJ1-2, with D hard to call. CDR3 length: 12 residues. The ends were cut back, 11 bases at V and 8 bases at J, with 18 bases in the middle. The germline gives CDR1 MDHEN, CDR2 SYDVKM.

The table lists this clonotype with many counts. The chain employs TRBV19 and TRBJ2-2; D may match TRBD1 or TRBD2 (6 bases each). CDR1 and CDR2 (germline): LNHDA, SQIVND (reference sequence). With 7 bases removed from V and 0 bases from J, the gap between germline ends came to 12 bases. The CDR3 is 15 residues long. The CDR3 region has the DNA TGTGCCAGTACCCGGGGGACACCGAACACCGGGGAGCTGTTTTTT. It specifies CASTRGTPNTGELFF.

The table lists this clonotype with many counts. This chain's CDR3 is CASSPRGQPRNTIYF. For the CDR3, the DNA is TGTGCCAGCAGCCCCAGGGGACAGCCTCGAAACACCATATATTTT. The V call is TRBV7-2, the J call TRBJ1-3; the match to TRBD1 covers 7 bases. V gave up 5 bases and J gave up 5 bases; unmatched junction bases: 9. The CDR3 totals 15 residues. CDR1 is SGHTA, CDR2 FQGNSA, per germline.

The table lists this clonotype with many counts. A single base separates this from a much larger clone, so it may be a read error. The gene calls are TRBV28 and TRBJ2-7; 9 bases map to TRBD1. The germline gives CDR1 MDHEN, CDR2 SYDVKM. The CDR3 is 15 residues long. The CDR3 DNA reads TGTGTCAGCAGTTCGGGACAGGGATTCATCAACGAGCAGTACTTC. Protein: CVSSSGQGFINEQYF. Full variable domain (remainder filled in from reference TRBV28 and TRBJ2-7): DVKVTQSSRYLVKRTGEKVFLECVQDMDHENMFWYRQDPGLGLRLIYFSYDVKMKEKGDIPEGYSVSREKKERFSLILESASTNQTSMYLCVSSSGQGFINEQYFGPGTRLTVT.